The following is a TCR beta chain sequence with its context. Profiled with immunoSEQ multiplex PCR; TCRdb holds only in-frame clones, not every one. Of 150,000 to 200,000 clones detected, approximately 78% appear once; the ten largest clones hold roughly 12%. The J segment lost 5 bases and the V segment lost 3 bases, leaving 6 bases of the junction unmatched. Germline assignment: CDR1 SGDLS and CDR2 YYNGEE. The CDR3 is 14 amino acids. The record originates from a study of blood T cell repertoires in COVID-19. The receptor comes from a woman older than 75 with COVID-19, enrolled during active disease. This chain connects TRBV9 to TRBJ2-5; 8 positions match TRBD1. Material: peripheral blood. DNA of the CDR3: TGTGCCAGCAGCGGTGGACAGGGAAGGGAGACCCAGTACTTC. Its translation: CASSGGQGRETQYF. Full variable domain (outside the CDR3, taken from reference TRBV9 and TRBJ2-5): DSGVTQTPKHLITATGQRVTLRCSPRSGDLSVYWYQQSLDQGLQFLIQYYNGEERAKGNILERFSAQQFPDLHSELNLSSLELGDSALYFCASSGGQGRETQYFGPGTRLLVL.